This record concerns one T cell receptor (beta chain) sequence. Per the germline V gene, CDR1 is LGHDT and CDR2 is YNNKEL (reference sequence). V shed 1 base and J shed 5 bases, with 14 bases lying between them. The CDR3 is made up of 15 amino acids. In the original workflow: Amplification of reference gene primers was used by the study to estimate nucleated cell counts. TCRdb's copy holds only in-frame clones and misses some; the assay was immunoSEQ multiplex PCR. D and trimming come from the DNA, and the V and J calls and clone size come from that table. The table has about 55,000 clones, approximately 80% seen once; the top ten hold roughly 13%. This sample stems from a study of blood T cell repertoires in COVID-19. Study-wide background: Spain, Italy and the United States supplied samples that represented acute and convalescent COVID-19. T cells, B-cell-depleted T cells, or PBMCs supplied cDNA or gDNA.

The chain links TRBV3-1 (or the pseudogene TRBV3-2) to TRBJ2-5; D is possibly TRBD2 (5 bases). This TCR came from a human donor in a cohort sampled during active COVID-19. The specimen was peripheral blood. Written as DNA, the CDR3 is TGTGCCAGCAGCCAAGCAGCGCATTCGGGGGAGACCCAGTACTTC. Encoded protein: CASSQAAHSGETQYF.